This is a list of T cell receptor beta chains from one sample in a study of STAT3 mutations in large granular lymphocyte leukemia. The table came from immunoSEQ multiplex PCR; TCRdb's copy has only in-frame clones and leaves some out. The sample consists of more than 1,100 clones, 50% to 60% of them appearing once. The sample consisted of peripheral blood mononuclear cells. Every receptor here comes from a man aged 55 to 70 with T-cell large granular lymphocyte leukemia. Some clones in this sample may be carry-over from other donors' samples. Each CDR3 is given with its conserved first and last residue. A D gene is named only where the DNA matches it firmly. The listing skips clone size in some rows; elsewhere it reads once, few, many or a size class.

V	J	D	size	DNA	CDR3
TRBV7-2	TRBJ2-7	.	once	TGTGCCAGCAGCTTAGGGTTAGCGCGCTCCTACGAGCAGTACTTC	CASSLGLARSYEQYF
TRBV6-9	TRBJ1-1	.	few	TGTGCCAGCACCCGGGCTGAAGCTTTCTTT	CASTRAEAFF
TRBV4-1	TRBJ2-7	.	few	TGCGCCAGCAGCCAAGCAAAAAACTACGAGCAGTACTTC	CASSQAKNYEQYF
TRBV15	TRBJ2-3	.	.	TGTGCCACCAGCAGAGATCCCAGGGCCCCGAATACGCAGTATTTT	CATSRDPRAPNTQYF
TRBV4-2	TRBJ2-1	TRBD2	once	TGTGCCAGCAGCCCCGCTAGCGGTTACAATGAGCAGTTCTTC	CASSPASGYNEQFF
TRBV5-8	TRBJ1-2	.	.	TGTGCCAGCAGCTTGGTGACAGGAGACTATGGCTACACCTTC	CASSLVTGDYGYTF
TRBV5-1	TRBJ2-3	TRBD2	once	TGCGCCAGCAGTCCCGGACTAGCGGGAGGAGATACGCAGTATTTT	CASSPGLAGGDTQYF
TRBV7-9	TRBJ2-7	TRBD2	.	TGTGCCAGCAGCTTATCCCGGGGGGGCCAGTACTTC	CASSLSRGGQYF
TRBV29-1	TRBJ2-7	.	.	TGCAGCACCGTGGATCACAGGAACTACGAGCAGTACTTC	CSTVDHRNYEQYF
TRBV29-1	TRBJ2-7	.	.	TGCAGCGTTGAATTCCGGGACACCGCCTACGAGCAGTACTTC	CSVEFRDTAYEQYF
TRBV12-5	TRBJ2-7	.	.	TGTGCTAGTGGTTTGGCGACAGCCTACGAGCAGTACTTC	CASGLATAYEQYF
TRBV5-1	TRBJ2-7	.	once	TGCGCCAGCAGCTTGGCGGGTCGTACCACCTACGAGCAGTACTTC	CASSLAGRTTYEQYF
TRBV27	TRBJ1-1	.	large	TGTGCCAGCGATAACACGGAATATGAAGCTTTCTTT	CASDNTEYEAFF
TRBV10-3	TRBJ2-3	.	.	TGTGCCATCAGTGGGGACTCGTCTCATACGCAGTATTTT	CAISGDSSHTQYF
TRBV6-6	TRBJ2-1	.	.	TGTGCCAGCAGTTTTGGCAATGAGCAGTTCTTC	CASSFGNEQFF
TRBV30	TRBJ1-5	TRBD1	few	TGTGCCTGGAGTCGGAGGCAGGGGGACCCCAATCAGCCCCAGCATTTT	CAWSRRQGDPNQPQHF
TRBV7-9	TRBJ2-6	.	.	TGTGCCAGCAGCGCGGTGGACGGGGCCAACGTCCTGACTTTC	CASSAVDGANVLTF
TRBV7-9	TRBJ2-1	TRBD2	.	TGTGCCAGCAGCCGACCGGGACTAGCGGGAGTGAGGCAGTTCTTC	CASSRPGLAGVRQFF
TRBV7-9	TRBJ1-1	.	.	TGTGCCAGCAGTAACGCCTACTCTGAAGCTTTCTTT	CASSNAYSEAFF
TRBV5-6	TRBJ1-2	TRBD1	few	TGTGCCAGCAGCGTCGGGACAGTCTATGGCTACACCTTC	CASSVGTVYGYTF
TRBV29-1	TRBJ2-5	.	once	TGCAGCGTTGAGAAAGGAGTTCAAGAGACCCAGTACTTC	CSVEKGVQETQYF
TRBV14	TRBJ1-2	.	once	TGTGCCAGCAGCGAAGGACAGATCGGCTACACCTTC	CASSEGQIGYTF
TRBV30	TRBJ1-1	.	few	TGTGCCTGGAGTGTAGACACTGTTGAAGCTTTCTTT	CAWSVDTVEAFF
TRBV5-4	TRBJ2-1	.	.	TGTGCCAGCAGCACTCCAGGGCCCTACAATGAGCAGTTCTTC	CASSTPGPYNEQFF
TRBV6-6	TRBJ2-3	.	.	TGTGCCAGCAATAAGGACGAAAAACACACAGATACGCAGTATTTT	CASNKDEKHTDTQYF
TRBV29-1	TRBJ2-3	TRBD2	few	TGCAGCGTTCGACTAGCCACAGATACGCAGTATTTT	CSVRLATDTQYF
TRBV6-5	TRBJ2-7	.	.	TGTGCCAGCAGTTACGGACCAACGGGCCTCTACGAGCAGTACTTC	CASSYGPTGLYEQYF
TRBV5-4	TRBJ2-7	TRBD1	.	TGTGCCAGCAGCGACAGGAGACAGGGATCCTACGAGCAGTACTTC	CASSDRRQGSYEQYF
TRBV7-6	TRBJ2-7	.	.	TGTGCCAGCAGCTTAGAGAGGGGGGGTTCCACCTACGAGCAGTACTTC	CASSLERGGSTYEQYF
TRBV5-1	TRBJ1-1	.	.	TGCGCCAGCAGCTTGGGAACCGAGTGGACATACCAAGCTTTCTTT	CASSLGTEWTYQAFF
TRBV30	TRBJ2-7	.	.	TGTGCCTGGTTACAAGGGCCCCCCTCCTACGAGCAGTACTTC	CAWLQGPPSYEQYF
TRBV5-1	TRBJ2-1	TRBD1	.	TGCGCCAGCAGCCTTGGACAGGGGGTTGATGAGCAGTTCTTC	CASSLGQGVDEQFF
TRBV27	TRBJ1-5	.	few	TGTGCCAGCAGTTTCTCTGGACTGGGCAATCAGCCCCAGCATTTT	CASSFSGLGNQPQHF
TRBV4-3	TRBJ2-5	.	.	TGCGCCAGCAGCCGCCACCAAGAGACCCAGTACTTC	CASSRHQETQYF
TRBV5-6	TRBJ2-5	TRBD1	.	TGTGCCAGCAGCTTGGTGGCAGGGGGTCGAGAGACCCAGTACTTC	CASSLVAGGRETQYF
TRBV30	TRBJ2-7	TRBD2	.	TGTGCCTGGAGTTGGGGGGAGGGCCTGTACGAGCAGTACTTC	CAWSWGEGLYEQYF
TRBV29-1	TRBJ1-2	.	.	TGCAGCGTTGAAGATCGAAGGGGTTCCTATGGCTACACCTTC	CSVEDRRGSYGYTF
TRBV13	TRBJ2-7	.	.	TGTGCCAGCAGCTTAGGCCGGGGGACCTACGAGCAGTACTTC	CASSLGRGTYEQYF
TRBV7-2	TRBJ1-5	TRBD1	.	TGTGCCAGCAGCTGGGACAGGGGGCGCGGGGATCAGCCCCAGCATTTT	CASSWDRGRGDQPQHF
TRBV18	TRBJ2-5	.	.	TGTGCCAGCTCATTCGCGATACAAGAGACCCAGTACTTC	CASSFAIQETQYF
TRBV30	TRBJ2-3	.	.	TGTGCCTGTACCTTGGCCAGCACAGATACGCAGTATTTT	CACTLASTDTQYF